This TCR beta chain was identified during a study of T cell repertoires in cytomegalovirus infection. The wider study: Recently identified HLA-C-restricted and well-studied HLA-B-restricted CMV epitopes were used. CMV infection together with matching HLA type was indicated by public TCR beta signatures. Study results and caveats: Cumulative public TCR beta family frequency identified carriers of CMV plus the relevant HLA.

Via MiXCR, TCRdb re-called the reads, giving one row per CDR3 protein. The table records about 470,000 distinct CDR3 sequences, about 44% of them present only once. The CDR3 contains 11 residues. With 5 bases removed from V and 7 bases from J, the gap between germline ends came to 6 bases. Looked up from germline, CDR1 is ENHRY and CDR2 is SYGVKD. This clonotype was counted between two and nine times. Its specificity is unknown. The sample in question was cultured PBMCs, obtained from culture after CMV antigen stimulation. This rearrangement joins TRBV10-3 to TRBJ2-1; a weak D match, TRBD1 (5 bases). The origin of this receptor is a human donor in good health (CMV status not recorded). Some clones in this sample may be carry-over from other donors' samples. This CDR3 reads CAISQGNEQFF. CDR3 DNA sequence: TGTGCCATCAGTCAGGGAAATGAGCAGTTCTTC.